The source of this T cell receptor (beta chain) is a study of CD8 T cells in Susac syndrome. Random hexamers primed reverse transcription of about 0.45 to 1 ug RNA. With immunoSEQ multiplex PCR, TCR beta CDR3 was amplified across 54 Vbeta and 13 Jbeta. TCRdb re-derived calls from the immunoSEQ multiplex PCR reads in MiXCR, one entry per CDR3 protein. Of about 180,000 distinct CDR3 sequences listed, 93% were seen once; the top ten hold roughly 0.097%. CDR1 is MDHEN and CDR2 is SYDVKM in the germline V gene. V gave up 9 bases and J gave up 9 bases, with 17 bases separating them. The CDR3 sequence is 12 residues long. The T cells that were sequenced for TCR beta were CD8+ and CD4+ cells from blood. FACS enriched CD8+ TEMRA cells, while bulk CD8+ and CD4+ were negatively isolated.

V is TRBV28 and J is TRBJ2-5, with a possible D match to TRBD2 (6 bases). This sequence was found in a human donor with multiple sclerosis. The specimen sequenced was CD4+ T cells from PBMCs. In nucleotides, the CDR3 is TGTGCCAGTGCTTTAAGGTCGGGGGCCCAGTACTTC. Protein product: CASALRSGAQYF. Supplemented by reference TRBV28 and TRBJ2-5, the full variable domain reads DVKVTQSSRYLVKRTGEKVFLECVQDMDHENMFWYRQDPGLGLRLIYFSYDVKMKEKGDIPEGYSVSREKKERFSLILESASTNQTSMYLCASALRSGAQYFGPGTRLLVL.